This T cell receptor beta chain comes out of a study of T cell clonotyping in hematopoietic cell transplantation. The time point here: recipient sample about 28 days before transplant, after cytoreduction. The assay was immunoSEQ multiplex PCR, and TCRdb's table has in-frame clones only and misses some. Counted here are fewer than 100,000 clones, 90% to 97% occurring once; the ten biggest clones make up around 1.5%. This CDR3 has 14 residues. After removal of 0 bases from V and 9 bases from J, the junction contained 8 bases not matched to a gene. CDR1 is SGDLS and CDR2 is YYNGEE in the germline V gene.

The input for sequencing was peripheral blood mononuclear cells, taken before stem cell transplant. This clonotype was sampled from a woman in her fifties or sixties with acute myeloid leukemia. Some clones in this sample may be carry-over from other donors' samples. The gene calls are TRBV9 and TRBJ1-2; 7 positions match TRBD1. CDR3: CASSVAGQASSYTF. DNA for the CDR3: TGTGCCAGCAGCGTAGCTGGACAGGCGTCGAGCTACACCTTC.